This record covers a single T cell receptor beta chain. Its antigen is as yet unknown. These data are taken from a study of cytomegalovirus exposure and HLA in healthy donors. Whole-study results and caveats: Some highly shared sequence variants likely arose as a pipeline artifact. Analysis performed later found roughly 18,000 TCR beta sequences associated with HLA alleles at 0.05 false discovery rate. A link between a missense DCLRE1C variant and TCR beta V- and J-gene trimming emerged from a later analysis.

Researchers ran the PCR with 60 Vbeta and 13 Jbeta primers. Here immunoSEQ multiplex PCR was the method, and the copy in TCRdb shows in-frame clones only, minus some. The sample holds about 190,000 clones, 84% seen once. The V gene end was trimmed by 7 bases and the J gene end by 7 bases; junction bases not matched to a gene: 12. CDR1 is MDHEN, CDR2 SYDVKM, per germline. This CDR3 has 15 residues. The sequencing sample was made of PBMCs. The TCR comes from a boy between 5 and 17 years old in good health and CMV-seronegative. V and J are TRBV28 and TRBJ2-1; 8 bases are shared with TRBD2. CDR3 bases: TGTGCCAGCAAGTTCAAGCGGGAGCATAGGAATGAGCAGTTCTTC. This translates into CASKFKREHRNEQFF.